This T cell receptor (beta chain) comes out of a study of blood T cell repertoires in COVID-19. Assay: immunoSEQ multiplex PCR; the TCRdb copy retains only in-frame clones and omits some. The table has hundreds of thousands of clones, 85% to 90% seen once. Sequenced material: PBMCs or T cells enriched from blood (not recorded which). This receptor was taken from a man over 45 who had been exposed to COVID-19.

The CDR3: CASSLGAGVAYNEQFF. The DNA of the CDR3 is TGTGCCAGCAGCTTAGGGGCGGGAGTTGCCTACAATGAGCAGTTCTTC. The J gene is TRBJ2-1, the V gene TRBV7-6, with 7 nucleotides matching TRBD2. The CDR3 runs to 16 residues. CDR1 is SGHVS, CDR2 FNYEAQ, per germline. Trimming cost V 1 base and J 2 bases; bases outside gene matches: 5. The entire variable domain, with the rest obtained from reference TRBV7-6 and TRBJ2-1, is as follows: GAGVSQSPRYKVTKRGQDVALRCDPISGHVSLYWYRQALGQGPEFLTYFNYEAQQDKSGLPNDRFSAERPEGSISTLTIQRTEQRDSAMYRCASSLGAGVAYNEQFFGPGTRLTVL.